The clone carrying this TCR beta chain has only one observation. Its antigen is undetermined. Only healthy Caucasians were included as donors. This specimen comes from a study of identical twins. Whole-study results and caveats: Twin pairs had excess sharing that was weaker in beta out-of-frame sequences. Models underpredicted monozygotic twin sharing of out-of-frame TCR alpha.

Germline values: CDR1 SGHDN, CDR2 FVKESK. J was trimmed by 0 bases and V by 2 bases; bases with no gene match: 6. CDR3 size: 17 residues. Template switching introduced a universal primer site, and the cDNA bore unique molecular identifiers. One entry per CDR3 protein results from TCRdb running MiXCR on the 5' RACE reads. This repertoire shows roughly 350,000 distinct CDR3 sequences, roughly 9% found once; its top ten account for more than 8%. Input material: naive T cells sorted from blood. The V call is TRBV14, the J call TRBJ2-1; 8 positions match TRBD2. This receptor was taken from a woman between 45 and 60 years old in good health. CDR3 DNA sequence: TGTGCCAGCAGCCAATTTCTCAGCGGGAGCTCCTACAATGAGCAGTTCTTC. Translation: CASSQFLSGSSYNEQFF.